This T cell receptor beta chain is drawn from a study of shared clonotypes between healthy human individuals. Study observations and caveats: Rarefaction indicated that sorted-subset sequencing remained incomplete although depth was large. Clonotypes which were not shared had lower generation probabilities than clonotypes that all four donors shared.

This table comes from immunoSEQ multiplex PCR, and its TCRdb copy is limited to in-frame clones, with some not included. The table records 1,100,000 or so clones, around 82% of them present only once. With respect to this clone: The antigen remains unidentified.

Per germline, CDR1 SGHRS and CDR2 YFSETQ. V was pared by 6 bases and J by 1 base, with 12 bases between. This CDR3 has 14 amino acids. The receptor was derived from a man aged 18 to 35 in good health. Some clones in this sample may be carry-over from other donors' samples. The chain has TRBV5-1 and TRBJ2-3; a weak D match, TRBD1 (6 bases). The specimen was memory CD4+ T cells from PBMCs. The subset: CD45RA-negative fraction. The CDR3 loop is CASKVGAGTDTQYF. CDR3 DNA: TGCGCCAGCAAGGTGGGGGCGGGCACAGATACGCAGTATTTT.